This T cell receptor (beta chain) was sequenced during a study of cytomegalovirus exposure and HLA in healthy donors. The CDR3 runs to 15 residues. Germline V gene lookup returns CDR1 SGHRS and CDR2 YFSETQ. V shed 1 base and J shed 0 bases, with 8 bases lying between them. Primers for the PCR totalled 60 Vbeta and 13 Jbeta. Here immunoSEQ multiplex PCR was the method, and the copy in TCRdb shows in-frame clones only, minus some. The sample shows under 200,000 clones, under 90% of them seen only once. Study-level points and caveats: In an earlier analysis, in some 500 donors, most V segments appeared productive either ~87% or ~30% of the time.

Turning to this clone: Its antigen is as yet unknown.

V usage is TRBV5-1 and J usage is TRBJ1-3; D not certain. This receptor was taken from a man between 25 and 39 years old in good health and CMV-seronegative. Sequenced sample: PBMCs. Here the CDR3 reads CASSLRAGSGNTIYF. Here the CDR3 DNA reads TGCGCCAGCAGCTTGAGGGCGGGCTCTGGAAACACCATATATTTT. The full variable domain, completed using reference TRBV5-1 and TRBJ1-3, is KAGVTQTPRYLIKTRGQQVTLSCSPISGHRSVSWYQQTPGQGLQFLFEYFSETQRNKGNFPGRFSGRQFSNSRSEMNVSTLELGDSALYLCASSLRAGSGNTIYFGEGSWLTVV.